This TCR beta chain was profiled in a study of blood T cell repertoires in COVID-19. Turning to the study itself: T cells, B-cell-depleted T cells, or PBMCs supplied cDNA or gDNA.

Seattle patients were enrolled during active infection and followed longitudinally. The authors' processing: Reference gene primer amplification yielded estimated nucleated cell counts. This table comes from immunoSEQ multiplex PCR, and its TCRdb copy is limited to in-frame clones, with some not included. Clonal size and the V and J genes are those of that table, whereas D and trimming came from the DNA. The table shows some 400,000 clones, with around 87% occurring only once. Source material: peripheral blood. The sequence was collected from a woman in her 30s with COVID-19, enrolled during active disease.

The CDR3 protein is CASSPDRGRETQYF. The CDR3 DNA reads TGTGCCAGCAGCCCTGACAGGGGGCGAGAGACCCAGTACTTC. The chain couples TRBV6-2 or TRBV6-3 to TRBJ2-5; 10 nucleotides align to TRBD1. Germline V lookup: CDR1 MNHEY, CDR2 SVGEGT. The V and J ends lost 6 bases and 4 bases, in that order; junction bases with no gene match: 5. CDR3 length: 14 amino acids.